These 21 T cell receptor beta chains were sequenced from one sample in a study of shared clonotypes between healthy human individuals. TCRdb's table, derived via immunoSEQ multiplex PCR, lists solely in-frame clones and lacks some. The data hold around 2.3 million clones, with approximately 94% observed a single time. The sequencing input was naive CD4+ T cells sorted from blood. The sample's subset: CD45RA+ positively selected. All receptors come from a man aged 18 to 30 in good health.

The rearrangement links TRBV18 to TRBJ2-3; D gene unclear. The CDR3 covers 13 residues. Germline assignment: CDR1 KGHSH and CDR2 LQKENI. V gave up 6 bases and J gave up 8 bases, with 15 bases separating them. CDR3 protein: CASSPPPEATQYF. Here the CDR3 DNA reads TGTGCCAGCTCCCCGCCCCCTGAGGCTACGCAGTATTTT.

CDR3 in amino acids: CASSPMVGETQYF. In DNA form, the CDR3 reads TGTGCCAGCTCACCGATGGTGGGGGAGACCCAGTACTTC. The chain uses TRBV18 and TRBJ2-5, with unresolved D. V gave up 3 bases and J gave up 5 bases, with 10 bases separating them. CDR3 length equals 13 residues. Germline CDR1 reads KGHSH; CDR2 reads LQKENI.

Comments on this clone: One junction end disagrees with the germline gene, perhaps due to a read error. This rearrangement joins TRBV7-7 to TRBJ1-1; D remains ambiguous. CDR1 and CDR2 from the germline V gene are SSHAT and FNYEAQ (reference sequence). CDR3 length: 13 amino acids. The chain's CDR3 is CASSLTQNTEAFF. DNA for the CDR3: TGTGCTAGCAGCTTAACGCAAAACACTGAAGCTTTCTTT.

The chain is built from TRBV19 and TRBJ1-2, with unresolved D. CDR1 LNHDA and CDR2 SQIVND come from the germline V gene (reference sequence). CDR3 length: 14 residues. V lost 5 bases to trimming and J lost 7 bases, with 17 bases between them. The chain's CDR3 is CASSPTTVGSGYTF. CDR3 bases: TGTGCCAGTAGTCCTACGACGGTCGGGAGTGGCTACACCTTC.

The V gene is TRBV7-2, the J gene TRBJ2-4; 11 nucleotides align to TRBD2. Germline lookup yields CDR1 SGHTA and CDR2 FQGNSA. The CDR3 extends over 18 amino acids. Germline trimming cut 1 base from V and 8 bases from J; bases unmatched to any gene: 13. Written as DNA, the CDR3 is TGTGCCAGCAGCTTAGTTCTAGCGGGAGGCCGAACCCCCCACATTCAGTACTTC. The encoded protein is CASSLVLAGGRTPHIQYF.

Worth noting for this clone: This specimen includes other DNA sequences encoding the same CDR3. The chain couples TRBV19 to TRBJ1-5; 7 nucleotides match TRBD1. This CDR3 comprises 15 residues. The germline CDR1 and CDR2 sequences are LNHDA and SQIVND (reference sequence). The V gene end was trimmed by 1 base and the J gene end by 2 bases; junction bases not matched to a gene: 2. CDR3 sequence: CASSIGGQGNQPQHF. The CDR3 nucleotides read TGTGCCAGTAGTATAGGCGGACAGGGCAATCAGCCCCAGCATTTT.

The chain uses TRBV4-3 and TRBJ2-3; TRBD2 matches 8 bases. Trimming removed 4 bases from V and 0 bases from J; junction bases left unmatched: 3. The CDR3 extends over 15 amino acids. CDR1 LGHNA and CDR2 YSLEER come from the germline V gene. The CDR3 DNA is TGCGCCAGCAGCCCCACTAGCGGAAGCACAGATACGCAGTATTTT. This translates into CASSPTSGSTDTQYF.

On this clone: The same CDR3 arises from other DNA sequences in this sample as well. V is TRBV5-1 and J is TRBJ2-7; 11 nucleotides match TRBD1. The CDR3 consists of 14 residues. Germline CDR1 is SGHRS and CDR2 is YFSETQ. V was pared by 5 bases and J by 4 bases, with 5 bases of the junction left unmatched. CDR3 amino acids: CASRSGTGGYEQYF. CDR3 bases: TGCGCCAGCAGGTCCGGGACAGGGGGATACGAGCAGTACTTC. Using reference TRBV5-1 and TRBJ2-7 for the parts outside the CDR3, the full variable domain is KAGVTQTPRYLIKTRGQQVTLSCSPISGHRSVSWYQQTPGQGLQFLFEYFSETQRNKGNFPGRFSGRQFSNSRSEMNVSTLELGDSALYLCASRSGTGGYEQYFGPGTRLTVT.

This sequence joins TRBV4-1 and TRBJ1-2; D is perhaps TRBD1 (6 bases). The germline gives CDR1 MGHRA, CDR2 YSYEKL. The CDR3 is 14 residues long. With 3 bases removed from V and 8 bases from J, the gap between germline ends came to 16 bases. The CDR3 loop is CASSHGGLGEGYTF. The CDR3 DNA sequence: TGCGCCAGCAGCCACGGGGGGCTGGGGGAGGGCTACACCTTC.

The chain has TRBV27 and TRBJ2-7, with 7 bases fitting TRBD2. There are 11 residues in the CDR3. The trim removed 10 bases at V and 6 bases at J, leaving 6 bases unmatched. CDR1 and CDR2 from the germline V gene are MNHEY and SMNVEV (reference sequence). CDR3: CATREGLEQYF. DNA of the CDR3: TGTGCCACCAGGGAGGGACTCGAGCAGTACTTC.

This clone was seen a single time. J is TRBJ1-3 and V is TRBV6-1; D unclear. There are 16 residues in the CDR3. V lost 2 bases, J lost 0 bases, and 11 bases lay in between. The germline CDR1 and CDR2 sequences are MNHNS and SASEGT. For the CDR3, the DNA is TGTGCCAGCAGTGAATACCTAGTTCTCTCTGGAAACACCATATATTTT. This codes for CASSEYLVLSGNTIYF.

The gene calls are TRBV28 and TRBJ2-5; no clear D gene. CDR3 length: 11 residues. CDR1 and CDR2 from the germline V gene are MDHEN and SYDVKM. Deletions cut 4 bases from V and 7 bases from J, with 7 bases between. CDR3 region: CASSSPWTQYF. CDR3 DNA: TGTGCCAGCAGTTCTCCGTGGACCCAGTACTTC.

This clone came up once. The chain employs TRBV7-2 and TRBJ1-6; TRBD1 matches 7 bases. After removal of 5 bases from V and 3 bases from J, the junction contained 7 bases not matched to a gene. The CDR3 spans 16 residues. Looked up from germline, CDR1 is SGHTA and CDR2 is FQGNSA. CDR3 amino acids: CASSPRTGLYNSPLHF. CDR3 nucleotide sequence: TGTGCCAGCAGCCCTCGGACAGGACTCTATAATTCACCCCTCCACTTT.

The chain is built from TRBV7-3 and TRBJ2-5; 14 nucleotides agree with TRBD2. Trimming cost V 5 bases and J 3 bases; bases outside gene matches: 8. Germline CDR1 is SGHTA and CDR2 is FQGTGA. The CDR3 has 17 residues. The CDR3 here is CASSPSPGLAGEETQYF. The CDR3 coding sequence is TGTGCCAGCAGCCCATCACCGGGACTAGCGGGGGAAGAGACCCAGTACTTC.

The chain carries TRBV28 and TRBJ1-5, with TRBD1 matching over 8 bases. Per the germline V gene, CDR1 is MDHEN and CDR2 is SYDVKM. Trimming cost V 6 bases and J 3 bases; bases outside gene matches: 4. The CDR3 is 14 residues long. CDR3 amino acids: CASSRQGYNQPQHF. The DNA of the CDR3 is TGTGCCAGCAGCAGACAGGGGTACAATCAGCCCCAGCATTTT.

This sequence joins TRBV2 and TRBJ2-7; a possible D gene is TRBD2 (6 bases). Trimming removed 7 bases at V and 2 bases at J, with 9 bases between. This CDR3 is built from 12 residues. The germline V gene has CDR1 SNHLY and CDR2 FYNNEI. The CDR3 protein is CASTRETYEQYF. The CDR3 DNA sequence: TGTGCCAGCACCCGGGAGACCTACGAGCAGTACTTC. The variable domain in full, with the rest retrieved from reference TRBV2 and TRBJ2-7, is EPEVTQTPSHQVTQMGQEVILRCVPISNHLYFYWYRQILGQKVEFLVSFYNNEISEKSEIFDDQFSVERPDGSNFTLKIRSTKLEDSAMYFCASTRETYEQYFGPGTRLTVT.

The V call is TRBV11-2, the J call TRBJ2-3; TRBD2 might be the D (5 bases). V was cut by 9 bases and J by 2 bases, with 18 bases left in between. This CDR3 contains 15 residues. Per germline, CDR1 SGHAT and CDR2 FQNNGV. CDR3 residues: CASAGRGLLTDTQYF. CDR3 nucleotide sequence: TGTGCCAGTGCAGGCCGTGGACTCCTCACAGATACGCAGTATTTT.

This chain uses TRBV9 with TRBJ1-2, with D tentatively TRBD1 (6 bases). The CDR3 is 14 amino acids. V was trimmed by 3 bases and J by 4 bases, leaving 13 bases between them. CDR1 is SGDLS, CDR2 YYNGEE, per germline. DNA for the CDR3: TGTGCCAGCAGCGCCCGGGACATCAGCTATGGCTACACCTTC. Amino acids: CASSARDISYGYTF.

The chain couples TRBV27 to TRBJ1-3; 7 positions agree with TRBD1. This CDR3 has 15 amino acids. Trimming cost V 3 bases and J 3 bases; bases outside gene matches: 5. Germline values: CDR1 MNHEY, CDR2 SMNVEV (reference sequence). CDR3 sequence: CASSLEGANGNTIYF. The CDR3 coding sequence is TGTGCCAGCAGTTTGGAGGGGGCAAATGGAAACACCATATATTTT.

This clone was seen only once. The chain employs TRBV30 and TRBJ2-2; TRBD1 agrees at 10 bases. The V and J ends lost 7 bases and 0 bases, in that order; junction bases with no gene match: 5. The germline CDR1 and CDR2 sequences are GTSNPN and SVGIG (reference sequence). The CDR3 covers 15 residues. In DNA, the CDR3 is TGTGCCTACGACAGGGGGCGCACGAACACCGGGGAGCTGTTTTTT. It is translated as CAYDRGRTNTGELFF.

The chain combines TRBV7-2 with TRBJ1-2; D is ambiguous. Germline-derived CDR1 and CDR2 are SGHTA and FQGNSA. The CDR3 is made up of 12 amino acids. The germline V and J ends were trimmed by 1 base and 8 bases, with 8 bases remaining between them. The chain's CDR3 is CASSLEGAGYTF. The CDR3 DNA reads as TGTGCCAGCAGCTTAGAGGGAGCCGGCTACACCTTC.